The clone carrying this TCR beta chain was observed a handful of times. This entry is derived from a study of T cell repertoires in cytomegalovirus infection. TCRdb used MiXCR to reprocess the reads, holding one entry per CDR3 protein. Of around 290,000 distinct CDR3 sequences in the sample, roughly 23% were seen once. The source is a human donor in good health (CMV status not recorded). Some clones in this sample may be carry-over from other donors' samples. Sample: PBMCs.

CDR3 amino acids: CASSEGWGISYEQYF. The CDR3 DNA is TGTGCCAGCAGTGAAGGTTGGGGGATCTCCTACGAGCAGTACTTC. This sequence joins TRBV6-1 and TRBJ2-7; possibly TRBD1 or TRBD2 for D (5 bases each). Per the germline V gene, CDR1 is MNHNS and CDR2 is SASEGT. This CDR3 is built from 15 residues. The ends were cut back, 1 base at V and 0 bases at J, with 10 bases in the middle.